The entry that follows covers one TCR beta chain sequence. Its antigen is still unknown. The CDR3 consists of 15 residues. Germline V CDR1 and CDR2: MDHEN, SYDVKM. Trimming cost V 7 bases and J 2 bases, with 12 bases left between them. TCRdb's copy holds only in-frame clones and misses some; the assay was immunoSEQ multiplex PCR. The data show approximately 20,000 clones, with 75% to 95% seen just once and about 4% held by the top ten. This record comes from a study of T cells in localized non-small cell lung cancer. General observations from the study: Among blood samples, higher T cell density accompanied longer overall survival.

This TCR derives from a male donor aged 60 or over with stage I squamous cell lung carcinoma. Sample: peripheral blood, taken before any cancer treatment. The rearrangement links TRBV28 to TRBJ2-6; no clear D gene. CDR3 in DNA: TGTGCCAGCACCCCCCTGCAGGCTGGGGCCAACGTCCTGACTTTC. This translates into CASTPLQAGANVLTF.